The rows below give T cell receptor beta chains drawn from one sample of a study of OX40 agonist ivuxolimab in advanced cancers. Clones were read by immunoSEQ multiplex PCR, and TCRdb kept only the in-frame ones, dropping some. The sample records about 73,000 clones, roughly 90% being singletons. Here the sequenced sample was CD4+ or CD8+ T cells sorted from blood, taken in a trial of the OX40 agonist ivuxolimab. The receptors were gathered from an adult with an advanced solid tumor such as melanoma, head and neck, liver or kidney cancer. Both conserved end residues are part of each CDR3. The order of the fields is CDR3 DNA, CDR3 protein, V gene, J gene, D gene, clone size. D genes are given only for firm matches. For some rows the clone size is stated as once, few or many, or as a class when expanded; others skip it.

DNA: TGTGCCAGCAGCGCTGTTGAGTCCCGATACTATGGCTACACCTTC
CDR3: CASSAVESRYYGYTF
V: TRBV5-4
J: TRBJ1-2
D: -
size: -

DNA: TGCGCCAGCAGCATTCAACCGACTAGCGGGAGGGGAACCGGGGAGCTGTTTTTT
CDR3: CASSIQPTSGRGTGELFF
V: TRBV5-1
J: TRBJ2-2
D: TRBD2
size: -

DNA: TGTGCCAGCAGTTGGGGACAGAATGAAAAACTGTTTTTT
CDR3: CASSWGQNEKLFF
V: TRBV27
J: TRBJ1-4
D: TRBD1
size: -

DNA: TGTGCCAGCAGTCACCGGGACAGGGCCACAGATACGCAGTATTTT
CDR3: CASSHRDRATDTQYF
V: TRBV5-4
J: TRBJ2-3
D: TRBD1
size: -

DNA: TGCGCCAGCAGTGCCCAACTAGCGAGGAACAATGAGCAGTTCTTC
CDR3: CASSAQLARNNEQFF
V: TRBV10-2
J: TRBJ2-1
D: TRBD2
size: -

DNA: TGCGCCAGCAGCTTAGGACAGGGATTGAACACTGAAGCTTTCTTT
CDR3: CASSLGQGLNTEAFF
V: TRBV10-2
J: TRBJ1-1
D: TRBD1
size: -

DNA: TGCGCCAGCAGCACCTCAACGCCGGGAGGGGAGCTGTTTTTT
CDR3: CASSTSTPGGELFF
V: TRBV5-1
J: TRBJ2-2
D: -
size: -

DNA: TGTGCCATCAGTGGGACTAGCGGGAACGAGCAGTACTTC
CDR3: CAISGTSGNEQYF
V: TRBV10-3
J: TRBJ2-7
D: TRBD2
size: few

DNA: TGTGCCAGCTCACCGAACCCGAGCACTGAAGCTTTCTTT
CDR3: CASSPNPSTEAFF
V: TRBV18
J: TRBJ1-1
D: -
size: many

DNA: TGTGCCAGCAGTTGGGGAACAGGGAACTATGGCTACACCTTC
CDR3: CASSWGTGNYGYTF
V: TRBV27
J: TRBJ1-2
D: -
size: -

DNA: TGTGCCAGCAGCCCGGGACTAGCGAGCAATGAGCAGTTCTTC
CDR3: CASSPGLASNEQFF
V: TRBV7-2
J: TRBJ2-1
D: TRBD2
size: -